Below, one T cell receptor (beta chain) is given with its context. A much larger clone sits a single nucleotide away, making a read error possible. The source of the sample is a study of tumor and adjacent non-tumor tissue in lung cancer. Background on the study: Patients comprised about a dozen adenocarcinoma, 2 squamous cell carcinoma and 1 small cell lung cancer. Samples averaged about 3.8 million productive TCRbeta reads each.

Germline V CDR1 and CDR2: SGDLS, YYNGEE. CDR3 length equals 17 residues. The template was RNA from unsorted bulk tissue. Three rounds of nested PCR, following a modified ARM-PCR protocol, produced the TCRbeta library. TCRdb independently ran MiXCR on the multiplex PCR reads; one entry per CDR3 protein. Of around 86,000 distinct CDR3 sequences in the sample, over 60% are singletons; the top ten hold about 9.2%. Source material: lung tumor tissue. The J gene is TRBJ2-1, the V gene TRBV9; 8 bases fit TRBD2. The TCR comes from a woman aged 40 to 50 with non-small cell lung cancer. This CDR3 is CVSSVGVGSGGYNEQFF. In DNA form, the CDR3 reads TGTGTCAGCAGCGTAGGGGTGGGCAGCGGGGGTTACAATGAGCAGTTCTTC.